This passage covers 3 T cell receptor beta chains from one sample sequenced in a study of T cell repertoires in cytomegalovirus infection. The antigens these receptors bind are not known. TCRdb re-derived calls from the reads in MiXCR, one entry per CDR3 protein. The table has roughly 990,000 distinct CDR3 sequences, around 32% seen once. The material was cultured CD8+ T cells from PBMCs, obtained from culture after CMV antigen stimulation. The receptors stem from a human donor in good health (CMV status not recorded). Some clones in this sample may be carry-over from other donors' samples.

This clonotype came up many times. The gene calls are TRBV7-8 and TRBJ2-3, with TRBD1 identical over 8 bases. Looked up from germline, CDR1 is SGHVS and CDR2 is FQNEAQ. The ends lost 5 bases at V and 4 bases at J; junction bases unmatched: 8. This CDR3 contains 15 residues. CDR3 sequence reads: CASSGGQGNADTQYF. CDR3 coding DNA: TGTGCCAGCAGCGGCGGACAGGGTAACGCAGATACGCAGTATTTT.

The rearrangement joins TRBV5-1 to TRBJ1-4, with D possibly being TRBD1 (5 bases). V gave up 5 bases and J gave up 6 bases, with 14 bases separating them. This CDR3 has 14 amino acids. The germline gives CDR1 SGHRS, CDR2 YFSETQ. The DNA for the CDR3 is TGCGCCAGCAGTCCCGGGGACGGCGATGAAAAACTGTTTTTT. It translates to CASSPGDGDEKLFF.

This clonotype was counted a few times. This sequence joins TRBV6-2 or TRBV6-3 and TRBJ1-2; D is undetermined. CDR1 MNHEY and CDR2 SVGEGT come from the germline V gene. The CDR3 is made up of 15 amino acids. Trimming shortened V by 2 bases and J by 3 bases, and 13 bases separated the two germline ends. CDR3 loop: CASSYRLTTDYGYTF. CDR3 nucleotides: TGTGCCAGCAGTTACAGACTTACCACGGACTATGGCTACACCTTC.